The 4 T cell receptor beta chains given below trace back to one sample, sequenced in a study of response to subunit inactivated influenza vaccine. TCRdb used MiXCR to reprocess the RT-PCR reads, holding one entry per CDR3 protein. The sample has 550,000 to 800,000 distinct CDR3 sequences, 14% seen once. The source material was PBMCs from blood, sampled 14 to 15 days before vaccination. These receptors all stem from a man aged 50-59 years who received an inactivated influenza vaccine.

The sample holds a few counts of this clonotype. In DNA form, the CDR3 reads TGTGCCGGGAGGGACAGGGAAAGCTTTCGGGAGACCCAGTACTTC. It specifies CAGRDRESFRETQYF. This chain joins TRBV2 and TRBJ2-5; 9 nucleotides align to TRBD1. Germline trimming cut 11 bases from V and 5 bases from J; bases unmatched to any gene: 15. Germline-derived CDR1 and CDR2 are SNHLY and FYNNEI. The CDR3 sequence is 15 residues long.

This clonotype was picked up a small number of times. This rearrangement joins TRBV29-1 to TRBJ2-2; D is possibly TRBD2 (6 bases). Germline V lookup: CDR1 SQVTM, CDR2 ANQGSEA. CDR3 size: 15 residues. The ends were cut back, 7 bases at V and 0 bases at J, with 15 bases in the middle. This CDR3 reads CSAAEGLTNTGELFF. DNA of the CDR3: TGCAGCGCCGCAGAGGGACTTACGAACACCGGGGAGCTGTTTTTT.

This clonotype was seen ten or more times. V usage is TRBV12-3 or TRBV12-4 and J usage is TRBJ2-5; D is undetermined. The ends were cut back, 3 bases at V and 3 bases at J, with 2 bases in the middle. This CDR3 region has 11 residues. In nucleotides, the CDR3 is TGTGCCAGCAGTTTTAAAGAGACCCAGTACTTC. Its protein is CASSFKETQYF.

This clonotype turned up a few times. This sequence joins TRBV20-1 and TRBJ2-5, with 8 bases lining up with TRBD2. Germline CDR1 and CDR2: DFQATT and SNEGSKA (reference sequence). The V gene end was trimmed by 8 bases and the J gene end by 2 bases; junction bases not matched to a gene: 4. The CDR3 contains 12 residues. CDR3 DNA sequence: TGCAGTCTACGGGGGGGGCAAGAGACCCAGTACTTC. Its protein product is CSLRGGQETQYF.